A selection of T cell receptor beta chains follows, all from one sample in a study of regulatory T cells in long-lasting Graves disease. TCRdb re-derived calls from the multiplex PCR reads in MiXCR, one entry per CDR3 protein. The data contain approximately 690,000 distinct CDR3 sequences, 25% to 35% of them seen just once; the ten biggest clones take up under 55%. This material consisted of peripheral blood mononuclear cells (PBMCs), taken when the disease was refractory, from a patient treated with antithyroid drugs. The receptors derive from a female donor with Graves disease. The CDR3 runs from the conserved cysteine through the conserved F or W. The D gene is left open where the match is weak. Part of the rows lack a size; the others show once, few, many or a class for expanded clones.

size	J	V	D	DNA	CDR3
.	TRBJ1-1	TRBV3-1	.	TGTGCCAGCAGGTTGACAGACATGAACACTGAAGCTTTCTTT	CASRLTDMNTEAFF
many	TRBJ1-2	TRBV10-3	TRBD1	TGTGCCATCAGTGACCCGACGGATGCGACAGGGAACTATGGCTACACCTTC	CAISDPTDATGNYGYTF
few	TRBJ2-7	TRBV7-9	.	TGTGCCAGCAGCTTCCCCCGCGCGGCTCCCTACGAGCAGTACTTC	CASSFPRAAPYEQYF
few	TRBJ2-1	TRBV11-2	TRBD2	TGTGCCAGCAGCTACACTAGCGGAGCCTACAATGAGCAGTTCTTC	CASSYTSGAYNEQFF
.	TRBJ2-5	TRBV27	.	TGTGCCAGCAGTTTTATTGAGGGAACCCAGTACTTC	CASSFIEGTQYF
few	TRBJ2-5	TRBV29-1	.	TGCAGCGTGGAGTTGGTATGGGAGACCCAGTACTTC	CSVELVWETQYF
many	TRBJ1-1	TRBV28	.	TGTGCCAGCAAGGTCCAGGGTGAGGAGACTGAAGCTTTCTTT	CASKVQGEETEAFF
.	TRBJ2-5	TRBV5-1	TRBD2	TGCGCCAGCAGCTTGCTACTAGCGGGGATACAAGAGACCCAGTACTTC	CASSLLLAGIQETQYF
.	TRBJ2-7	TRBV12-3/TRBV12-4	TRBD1	TGTGCCAGCAGGGTAAGACAGGGGTTCGAGCAGTACTTC	CASRVRQGFEQYF
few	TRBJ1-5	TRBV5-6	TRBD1	TGTGCCAGCAGCTTCGGGGGACAGGGACGGGCGAGCAATCAGCCCCAGCATTTT	CASSFGGQGRASNQPQHF
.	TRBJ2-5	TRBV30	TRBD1	TGTGCCTGGAGTGGGGCAGGGGGCCAAGAGACCCAGTACTTC	CAWSGAGGQETQYF
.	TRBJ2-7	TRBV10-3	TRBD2	TGTGCCACGGCGGCGGGAGGCCTCTACGAGCAGTACTTC	CATAAGGLYEQYF
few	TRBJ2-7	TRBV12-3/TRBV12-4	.	TGTGCCAGCAGTTGGGACATCTACGAGCAGTACTTC	CASSWDIYEQYF
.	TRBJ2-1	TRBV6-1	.	TGTGCCAGCAGGTCTACCCGACTAGACATCGACAATGAGCAGTTCTTC	CASRSTRLDIDNEQFF
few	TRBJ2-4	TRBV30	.	TGTGCCTGGAGTGTAATAGCGATTAAAAACATTCAGTACTTC	CAWSVIAIKNIQYF
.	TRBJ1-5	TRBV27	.	TGTGCCAGCAGTTTATCAGTACTGCCCGGCAATCAGCCCCAGCATTTT	CASSLSVLPGNQPQHF
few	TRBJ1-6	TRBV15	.	TGTGCCACCAGCAGGGGAGGACAGCGGGGATCACCCCTCCACTTT	CATSRGGQRGSPLHF
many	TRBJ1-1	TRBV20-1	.	TGCAGTGCAACGACGCCCTCGGGCACTGAAGCTTTCTTT	CSATTPSGTEAFF
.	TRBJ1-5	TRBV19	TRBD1	TGTGCCAGTGGACAGGGCGGGGGCAATCAGCCCCAGCATTTT	CASGQGGGNQPQHF
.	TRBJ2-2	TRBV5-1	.	TGCGCCAGCAGGAGGACTACGGGGCTTGCCGGGGAGCTGTTTTTT	CASRRTTGLAGELFF
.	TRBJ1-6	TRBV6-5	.	TGTGCCAGCAGTTACTCCACACAGGGCCAATCACCCCTCCACTTT	CASSYSTQGQSPLHF
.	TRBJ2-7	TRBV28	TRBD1	TGTGCCACCAAAGCCGGGACAGGGGACTACGAGCAGTACTTC	CATKAGTGDYEQYF
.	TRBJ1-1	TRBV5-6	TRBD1	TGTGCCAGCAGCGGCCCTGACAGGGGGCCTCCTTGGAACACTGAAGCTTTCTTT	CASSGPDRGPPWNTEAFF
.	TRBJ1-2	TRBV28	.	TGTGCCAGCAGTTTATATTATACTCTGACGGGGGCGAACTATGGCTACACCTTC	CASSLYYTLTGANYGYTF
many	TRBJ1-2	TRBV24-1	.	TGTGCCACCAGTGACCCGGGCTATGGCTACACCTTC	CATSDPGYGYTF
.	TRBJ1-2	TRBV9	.	TGTGCCAGCAGCGGCTACCAAGACCCTACGAACTATGGCTACACCTTC	CASSGYQDPTNYGYTF
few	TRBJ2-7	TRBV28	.	TGTGCCAGCAGTTTCGACATCGCCTACGAGCAGTACTTC	CASSFDIAYEQYF
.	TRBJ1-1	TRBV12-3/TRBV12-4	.	TGTGCCAGCAGAGGGGGGGGCGCGGCTTTCTTT	CASRGGGAAFF
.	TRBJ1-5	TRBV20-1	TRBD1	TGCAGTGCAAGACCAGGGGACAGGGGAAATCAGCCCCAGCATTTT	CSARPGDRGNQPQHF
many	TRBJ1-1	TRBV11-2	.	TGTGCCAGCAGCTCTGCGACATATAGGAACACTGAAGCTTTCTTT	CASSSATYRNTEAFF
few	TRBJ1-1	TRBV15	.	TGTGCCACCAGCAGACGCCGGGCTCTGAACACTGAAGCTTTCTTT	CATSRRRALNTEAFF
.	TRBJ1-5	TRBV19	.	TGTGCCAGCGGACAGCCCCAGCATTTT	CASGQPQHF
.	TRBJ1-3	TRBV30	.	TGTGCCTGGAGTACCTCGACAGCCTTCTCTGGAAACACCATATATTTT	CAWSTSTAFSGNTIYF
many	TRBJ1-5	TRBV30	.	TGTGCCTGGAGTGGACAGCACAATCAGCCCCAGCATTTT	CAWSGQHNQPQHF
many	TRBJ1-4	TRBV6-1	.	TGTGCCAGCAAAAGTGTCGCAACTAATGAAAAACTGTTTTTT	CASKSVATNEKLFF
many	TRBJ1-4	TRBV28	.	TGTGCCAGCAGCTTAGGGGGGCCGTATGAAAAACTGTTTTTT	CASSLGGPYEKLFF
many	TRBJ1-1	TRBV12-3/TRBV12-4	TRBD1	TGTGCCAGCAGTAGTGGACAGGGGGCGAATACTGAAGCTTTCTTT	CASSSGQGANTEAFF
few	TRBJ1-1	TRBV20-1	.	TGCAGTGCTAGATCGGCCGGGGACACTGAAGCTTTCTTT	CSARSAGDTEAFF
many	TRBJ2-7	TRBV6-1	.	TGTGCCAGCAGGGGACTGACTTCTTCCTACGAGCAGTACTTC	CASRGLTSSYEQYF
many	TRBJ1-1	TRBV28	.	TGTGCCAGCAGTACGGGGGCTGAAGCTTTCTTT	CASSTGAEAFF
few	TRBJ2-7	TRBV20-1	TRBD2	TGCAGTGCTAGAGGAACTAGCGGGAGAACTCTCTCGTGGGAGCAGTACTTC	CSARGTSGRTLSWEQYF
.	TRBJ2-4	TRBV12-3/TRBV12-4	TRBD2	TGTGCCAGCAGCCAGACTAGCGGTCTAGCCAAAAACATTCAGTACTTC	CASSQTSGLAKNIQYF
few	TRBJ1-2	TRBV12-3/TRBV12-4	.	TGTGCCAGCAGTTTAGGGGGACGGCCTCTCTATGGCTACACCTTC	CASSLGGRPLYGYTF
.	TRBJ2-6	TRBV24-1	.	TGTGCCCCCAGCCGGGACGACAAAAGCTCTGGGGCCAACGTCCTGACTTTC	CAPSRDDKSSGANVLTF
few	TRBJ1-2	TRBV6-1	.	TGTGCCAGCAGTGAAGCGCAAGGACGGGCCTATGGCTACACCTTC	CASSEAQGRAYGYTF
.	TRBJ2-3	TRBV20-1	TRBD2	TGCAGTGCGCCGGGACTAGGGGGAGATACGCAGTATTTT	CSAPGLGGDTQYF
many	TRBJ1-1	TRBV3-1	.	TGTGCCAGCAGCCAAGGGCGGGCCCAAGCTTTCTTT	CASSQGRAQAFF
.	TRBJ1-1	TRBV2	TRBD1	TGTGCCAGCAGTTATTTACAGGGGGCGGACACTGAAGCTCTCTTT	CASSYLQGADTEALF
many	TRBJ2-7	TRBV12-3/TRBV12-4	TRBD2	TGTGCCAGCAGTTTAGCGGCTAGCGGGAGGGCCAGGTTGGACGAGCAGTACTTC	CASSLAASGRARLDEQYF
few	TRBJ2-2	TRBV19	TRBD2	TGTGCCAGTAGGACCCTTTCGGCGGGAGTGACTCCCGGGGAGCTGTTTTTT	CASRTLSAGVTPGELFF
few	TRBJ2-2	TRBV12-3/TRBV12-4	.	TGTGCCAGCAGCTCAACAGGTGAAGGGGAGCTGTTTTTT	CASSSTGEGELFF
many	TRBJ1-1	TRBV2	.	TGTGCCAGCAGTGAAAGGACTGAAGCTTTCTTT	CASSERTEAFF
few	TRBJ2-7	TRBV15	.	TGTGCCACCAGCAGAGATACTGGACCGATGAGGGACGAGCAGTACTTC	CATSRDTGPMRDEQYF